The text below deals with one T cell receptor (beta chain). The record originates from a study of blood T cell repertoires in COVID-19. Overall study: COVID-19 samples collected from the United States, Italy and Spain covered acute and convalescent phases. From T cells, B-cell-depleted T cells, or PBMCs came the material, which was cDNA or gDNA.

J was trimmed by 4 bases and V by 7 bases; bases with no gene match: 11. The germline V gene has CDR1 LNHDA and CDR2 SQIVND (reference sequence). The CDR3 has 16 residues. In the original workflow: Estimates of nucleated cell counts were drawn from the amplification of reference gene primers. The data were produced by immunoSEQ multiplex PCR, yet TCRdb's version contains in-frame clones alone and is incomplete. The DNA was the basis for D and trimming; V, J and clone size are from that table. The table lists about 120,000 clones, 70% to 80% of them singletons. The source material was peripheral blood. The sequence was obtained from a man between 65 and 85 years old with acute or convalescent COVID-19. J is TRBJ1-5 and V is TRBV19, with 9 bases matching TRBD1. The CDR3 loop is CASTRTGEGSNQPQHF. The CDR3 DNA reads as TGTGCCAGTACCCGGACAGGGGAGGGATCGAATCAGCCCCAGCATTTT.